Detailed here is one T cell receptor (beta chain). The data stem from a study of shared clonotypes between healthy human individuals. Turning to the study itself: Used for every donor were three CD4 naive, three CD4 memory, two CD8 naive and one CD8 memory plate.

Profiled with immunoSEQ multiplex PCR; TCRdb holds only in-frame clones, not every one. The data hold 2.3 million or so clones, with 85% to 95% observed a single time. Germline CDR1 SGHRS, CDR2 YFSETQ. Trimming removed 4 bases at V and 3 bases at J, with 14 bases between. This CDR3 is built from 15 residues. The specimen sequenced was naive CD4+ T cells from PBMCs. Subset reported: CD45RA+ positively selected. This TCR came from a man between 18 and 29 years old in good health. Some clones in this sample may be carry-over from other donors' samples. The rearrangement links TRBV5-1 to TRBJ2-1; D is perhaps TRBD2 (6 bases). The CDR3 loop is CASSLGLTSYNEQFF. The CDR3 DNA sequence: TGCGCCAGCAGCCTAGGACTAACAAGCTACAATGAGCAGTTCTTC.